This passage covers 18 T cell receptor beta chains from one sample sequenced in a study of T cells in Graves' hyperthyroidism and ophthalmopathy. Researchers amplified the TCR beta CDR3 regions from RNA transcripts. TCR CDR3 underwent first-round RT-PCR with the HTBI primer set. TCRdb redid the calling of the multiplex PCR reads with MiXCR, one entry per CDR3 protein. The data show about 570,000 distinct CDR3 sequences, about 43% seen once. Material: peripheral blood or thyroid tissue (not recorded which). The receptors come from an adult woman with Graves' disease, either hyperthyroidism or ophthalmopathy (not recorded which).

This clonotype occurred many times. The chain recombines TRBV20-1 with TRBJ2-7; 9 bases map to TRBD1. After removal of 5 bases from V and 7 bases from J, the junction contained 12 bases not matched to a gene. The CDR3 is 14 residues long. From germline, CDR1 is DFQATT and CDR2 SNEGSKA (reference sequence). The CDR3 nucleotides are TGCAGTGCTCCCTGGGACAGGGTTTTGAGGGAGCAGTACTTC. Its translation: CSAPWDRVLREQYF.

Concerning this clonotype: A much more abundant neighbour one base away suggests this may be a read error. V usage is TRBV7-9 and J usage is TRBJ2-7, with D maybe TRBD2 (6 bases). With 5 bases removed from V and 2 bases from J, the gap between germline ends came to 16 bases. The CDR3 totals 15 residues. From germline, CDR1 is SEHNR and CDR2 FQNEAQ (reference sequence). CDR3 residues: CASSQGVAETYEQYF. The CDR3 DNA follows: TGTGCCAGCAGCCAAGGGGTAGCGGAAACCTACGAGCAGTACTTC.

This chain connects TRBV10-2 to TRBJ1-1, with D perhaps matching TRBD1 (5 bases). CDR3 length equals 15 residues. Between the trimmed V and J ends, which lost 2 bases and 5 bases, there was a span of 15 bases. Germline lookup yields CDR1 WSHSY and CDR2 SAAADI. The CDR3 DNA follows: TGCGCCAGCAGTGAGCCGTTGGGAGGGGAAACTGAAGCTTTCTTT. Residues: CASSEPLGGETEAFF.

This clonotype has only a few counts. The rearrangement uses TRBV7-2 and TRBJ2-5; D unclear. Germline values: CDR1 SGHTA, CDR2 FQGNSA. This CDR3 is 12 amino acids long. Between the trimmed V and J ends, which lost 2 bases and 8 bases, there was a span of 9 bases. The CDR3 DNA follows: TGTGCCAGCAGCTTATTGTCAGGAACCCAGTACTTC. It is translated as CASSLLSGTQYF.

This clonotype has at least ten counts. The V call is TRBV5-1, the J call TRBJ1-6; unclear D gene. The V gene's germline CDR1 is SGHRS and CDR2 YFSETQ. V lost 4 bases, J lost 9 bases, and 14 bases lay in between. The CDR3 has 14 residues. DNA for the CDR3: TGCGCCAGCAGCCCAGATTCAGGAGTTTCACCCCTCCACTTT. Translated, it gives CASSPDSGVSPLHF.

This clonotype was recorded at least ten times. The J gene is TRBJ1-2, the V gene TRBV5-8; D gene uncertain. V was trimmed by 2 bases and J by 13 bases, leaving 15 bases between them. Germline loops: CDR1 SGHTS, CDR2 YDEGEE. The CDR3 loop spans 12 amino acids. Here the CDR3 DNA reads TGTGCCAGCAGCTTCGAGCCGTCAGGACGCACCTTC. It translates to CASSFEPSGRTF.

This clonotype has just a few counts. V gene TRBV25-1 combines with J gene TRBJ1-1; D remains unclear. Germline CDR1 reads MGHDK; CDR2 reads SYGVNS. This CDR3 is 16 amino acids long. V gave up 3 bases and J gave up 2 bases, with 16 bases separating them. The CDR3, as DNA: TGTGCCAGCAGTGATCTTGGCGGGTCAGCAAACACTGAAGCTTTCTTT. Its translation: CASSDLGGSANTEAFF.

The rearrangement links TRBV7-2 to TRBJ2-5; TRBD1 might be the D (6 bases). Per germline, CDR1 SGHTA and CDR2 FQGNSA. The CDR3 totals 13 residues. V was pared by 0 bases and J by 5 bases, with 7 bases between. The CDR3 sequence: CASSLAQGETQYF. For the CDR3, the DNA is TGTGCCAGCAGCTTAGCCCAGGGGGAGACCCAGTACTTC.

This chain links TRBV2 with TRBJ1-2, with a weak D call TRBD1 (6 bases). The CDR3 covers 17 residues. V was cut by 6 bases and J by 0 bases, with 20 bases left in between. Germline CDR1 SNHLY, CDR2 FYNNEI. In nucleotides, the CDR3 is TGTGCCAGCAGGGCCTGGGGGGGCGCCTCATCTAACTATGGCTACACCTTC. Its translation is CASRAWGGASSNYGYTF. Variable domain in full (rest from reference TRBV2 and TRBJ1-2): EPEVTQTPSHQVTQMGQEVILRCVPISNHLYFYWYRQILGQKVEFLVSFYNNEISEKSEIFDDQFSVERPDGSNFTLKIRSTKLEDSAMYFCASRAWGGASSNYGYTFGSGTRLTVV.

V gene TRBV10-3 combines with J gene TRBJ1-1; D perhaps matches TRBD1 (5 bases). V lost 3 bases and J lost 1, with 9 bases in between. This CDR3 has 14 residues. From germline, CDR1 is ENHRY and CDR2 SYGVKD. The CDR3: CAISDAGWNTEAFF. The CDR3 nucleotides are TGTGCCATCAGTGATGCAGGGTGGAACACTGAAGCTTTCTTT.

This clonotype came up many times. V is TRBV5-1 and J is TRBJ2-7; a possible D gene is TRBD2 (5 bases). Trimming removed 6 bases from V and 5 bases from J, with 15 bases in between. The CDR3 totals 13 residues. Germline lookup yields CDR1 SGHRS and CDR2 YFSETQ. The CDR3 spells CASNSGFDDEQYF. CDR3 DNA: TGCGCCAGCAATTCGGGGTTTGACGACGAGCAGTACTTC.

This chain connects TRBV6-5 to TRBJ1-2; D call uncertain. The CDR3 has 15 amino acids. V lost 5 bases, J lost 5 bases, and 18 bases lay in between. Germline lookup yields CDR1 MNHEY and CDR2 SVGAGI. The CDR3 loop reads CASSHFVDAAYGYTF. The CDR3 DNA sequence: TGTGCCAGCAGTCACTTCGTTGACGCGGCTTATGGCTACACCTTC.

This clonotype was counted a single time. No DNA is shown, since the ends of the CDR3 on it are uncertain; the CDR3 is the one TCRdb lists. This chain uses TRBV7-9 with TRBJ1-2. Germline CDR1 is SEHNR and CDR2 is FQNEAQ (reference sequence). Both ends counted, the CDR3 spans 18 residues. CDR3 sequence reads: CASSLGEVPLHFGNGYTF.

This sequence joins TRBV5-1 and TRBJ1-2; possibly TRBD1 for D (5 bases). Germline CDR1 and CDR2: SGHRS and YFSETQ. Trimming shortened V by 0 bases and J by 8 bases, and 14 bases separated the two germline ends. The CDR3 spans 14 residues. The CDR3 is CASSLEGQGVGYTF. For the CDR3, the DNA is TGCGCCAGCAGCTTGGAAGGCCAGGGAGTAGGCTACACCTTC.

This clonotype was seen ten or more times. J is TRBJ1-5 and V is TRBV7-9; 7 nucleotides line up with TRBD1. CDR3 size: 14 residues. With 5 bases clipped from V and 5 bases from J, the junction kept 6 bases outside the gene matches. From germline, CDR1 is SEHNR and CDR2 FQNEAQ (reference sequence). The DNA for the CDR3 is TGTGCCAGCAGCCAGACAGGGAATGATCAGCCCCAGCATTTT. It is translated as CASSQTGNDQPQHF.

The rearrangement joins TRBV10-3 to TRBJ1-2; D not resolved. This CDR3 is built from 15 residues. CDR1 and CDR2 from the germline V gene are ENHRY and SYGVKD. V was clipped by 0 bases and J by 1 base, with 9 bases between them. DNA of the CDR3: TGTGCCATCAGTGAGTCGAAGAGCTATAACTATGGCTACACCTTC. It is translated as CAISESKSYNYGYTF.

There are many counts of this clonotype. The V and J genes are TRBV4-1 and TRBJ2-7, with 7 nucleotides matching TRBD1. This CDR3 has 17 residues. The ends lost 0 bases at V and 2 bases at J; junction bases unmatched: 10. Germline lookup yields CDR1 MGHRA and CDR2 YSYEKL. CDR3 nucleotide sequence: TGCGCCAGCAGCCAAGAAAGTGTCCGGGACAGAGCCTACGAGCAGTACTTC. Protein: CASSQESVRDRAYEQYF.

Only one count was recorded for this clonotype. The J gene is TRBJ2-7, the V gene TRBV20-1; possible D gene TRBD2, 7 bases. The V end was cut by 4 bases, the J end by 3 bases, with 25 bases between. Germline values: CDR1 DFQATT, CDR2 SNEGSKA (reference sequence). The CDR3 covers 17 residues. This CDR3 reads CSAIPSPSGGKFYEQYF. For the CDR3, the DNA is TGCAGTGCTATTCCAAGTCCCTCGGGGGGCAAGTTCTACGAGCAGTACTTC.